This T cell receptor beta chain comes out of a study of regulatory T cells in long-lasting Graves disease. On this clonotype: A read error is possible here, since a much larger clone lies one base away.

Time point defined: persistent/refractory GD, antithyroid drugs over 5 years with positive TRAb. The authors made the TCR library using RNA they extracted from PBMCs. The CDR3 covers 14 residues. With 7 bases removed from V and 4 bases from J, the gap between germline ends came to 14 bases. Germline assignment: CDR1 SNHLY and CDR2 FYNNEI. TCR beta libraries were built with iRepertoire HTBI primers and Arm-PCR of CDR3 regions. TCRdb reanalysed the multiplex PCR reads using MiXCR and keeps one entry per CDR3 protein. The repertoire holds more than 350,000 distinct CDR3 sequences, with approximately 22% as singletons.

The chain uses TRBV2 and TRBJ2-1, with D perhaps given as TRBD1 or TRBD2 (5 bases each). This sequence originates from a female donor with Graves disease. This sample comprised peripheral blood mononuclear cells (PBMCs), obtained when the disease was refractory, from a patient treated with antithyroid drugs. The CDR3 region is CASNMGRPYNEQFF. As DNA, the CDR3 is TGTGCCAGCAATATGGGACGGCCTTACAATGAGCAGTTCTTC.